Below, 2 T cell receptor beta chains from the same sample are listed, as sequenced in a study of blood T cell repertoires in COVID-19. Clones were sequenced by immunoSEQ multiplex PCR, and TCRdb holds only the in-frame ones, with some missing. This sample has 100,000 to 150,000 clones, with around 84% found just once. Material for sequencing was PBMCs or T cells enriched from blood (not recorded which). These TCRs come from a middle-aged man with acute COVID-19.

V is TRBV6-5 and J is TRBJ1-5; possible D gene TRBD1, 6 bases. Trimming cost V 4 bases and J 0 bases, with 10 bases left between them. CDR1 and CDR2 from the germline V gene are MNHEY and SVGAGI. The CDR3 spans 15 residues. This CDR3 reads CASSLAGASNQPQHF. CDR3 DNA sequence: TGTGCCAGCAGTTTGGCAGGGGCTAGCAATCAGCCCCAGCATTTT.

The rearrangement joins TRBV6-1 to TRBJ2-2; 9 bases map to TRBD2. The CDR3 consists of 15 residues. V lost 3 bases, J lost 7 bases, and 6 bases stayed unmatched. The germline gives CDR1 MNHNS, CDR2 SASEGT. CDR3 region: CASSEIAGVGGELFF. Written as DNA, the CDR3 is TGTGCCAGCAGTGAGATAGCGGGAGTGGGCGGGGAGCTGTTTTTT.